This T cell receptor beta chain was captured in a study of blood T cell repertoires in COVID-19. Study information: In each case, the material was cDNA or gDNA derived from T cells, B-cell-depleted T cells, or PBMCs.

The authors' processing: Amplification of reference gene primers was used by the study to estimate nucleated cell counts. Repertoires were generated with immunoSEQ multiplex PCR, while TCRdb's copy carries only in-frame clones and drops some. V and J calls and clone size are as listed in that table; D and trimming were resolved from the DNA. Of around 110,000 clones in the sample, about 80% were seen once. The length of the CDR3 is 14 residues. The V end was cut by 4 bases, the J end by 8 bases, with 16 bases between. Germline CDR1 reads SGDLS; CDR2 reads YYNGEE. The clonotype was recovered from a man between 70 and 80 years old with acute or convalescent COVID-19. Sample: peripheral blood. The V gene is TRBV9, the J gene TRBJ2-1; weak D call: TRBD1 (6 bases). CDR3 nucleotide sequence: TGTGCCAGCAGCCGAACAGGGTTTTTCGATGAGCAGTTCTTC. It codes for CASSRTGFFDEQFF.